The 18 T cell receptor beta chains given below trace back to one sample, sequenced in a study of T cells expressing NK-cell markers. TCRdb reanalyzed the 5' RACE reads, giving one entry per CDR3 protein sequence and no DNA. This listing includes some 600,000 distinct CDR3 sequences. Sequenced input: blood T cells: a sorted CD56 or NKG2C T cell subset, CD4+ or CD8+ T cells, or bulk PBMC T cells (not recorded which). Receptors were obtained from a man between 18 and 35 years old in good health.

The chain links TRBV20-1 to TRBJ2-1; without DNA, the TCRdb call of TRBD2 cannot be checked. Germline V gene lookup returns CDR1 DFQATT and CDR2 SNEGSKA (reference sequence). This CDR3 contains 14 residues. The chain's CDR3 is CSGREAGRRNEQFF.

The V and J genes are TRBV5-5 and TRBJ2-7; TCRdb's D gene call, TRBD1, goes unchecked for lack of DNA. The CDR3 spans 17 residues. Germline-derived CDR1 and CDR2 are SGHKS and YYEKEE (reference sequence). The CDR3 reads CASSFSSQLGTAYEQYF.

The chain uses TRBV24-1 and TRBJ1-2. The CDR3 is made up of 16 amino acids. CDR1 and CDR2 (germline): KGHDR, SFDVKD. CDR3 sequence: CATSGVPGTMDYGYTF.

V usage is TRBV9 and J usage is TRBJ2-5; TCRdb proposes TRBD1, but this gene call is untestable without DNA. This CDR3 is 13 amino acids long. Germline CDR1 SGDLS, CDR2 YYNGEE. This CDR3 is CASSVNRGETQYF. The full variable domain, its missing parts supplied by reference TRBV9 and TRBJ2-5, is DSGVTQTPKHLITATGQRVTLRCSPRSGDLSVYWYQQSLDQGLQFLIQYYNGEERAKGNILERFSAQQFPDLHSELNLSSLELGDSALYFCASSVNRGETQYFGPGTRLLVL.

V and J are TRBV27 and TRBJ2-6; the TCRdb call, TRBD2, lacks DNA for checking. The CDR3 covers 15 residues. Germline V gene lookup returns CDR1 MNHEY and CDR2 SMNVEV (reference sequence). The CDR3 protein is CASTGGEDGANVLTF. Based on the CDR3 plus reference TRBV27 and TRBJ2-6, the full variable domain is EAQVTQNPRYLITVTGKKLTVTCSQNMNHEYMSWYRQDPGLGLRQIYYSMNVEVTDKGDVPEGYKVSRKEKRNFPLILESPSPNQTSLYFCASTGGEDGANVLTFGAGSRLTVL.

The genes are TRBV25-1 and TRBJ2-6; TCRdb lists TRBD1, though no DNA is available to test this call. The CDR3 sequence is 17 residues long. CDR1 MGHDK and CDR2 SYGVNS come from the germline V gene. The CDR3 loop is CASSERGGVPGANVLTF.

The rearrangement uses TRBV4-3 and TRBJ2-7; TCRdb names TRBD1, which stays unverified in the absence of DNA. CDR1 and CDR2 (germline): LGHNA, YSLEER. The CDR3 is made up of 15 amino acids. This CDR3 is CASSQDWGATYEQYF.

V gene TRBV5-1 combines with J gene TRBJ1-2; TCRdb's assignment of TRBD1 cannot be checked, as there is no DNA. CDR3 length equals 14 residues. Looked up from germline, CDR1 is SGHRS and CDR2 is YFSETQ. CDR3: CASSRQALSDGYTF.

The CDR3 sequence: CASSAIAAYEQYF. This sequence joins TRBV6-2 or TRBV6-3 and TRBJ2-7. Germline V gives CDR1 MNHEY, CDR2 SVGEGT. The CDR3 consists of 13 residues.

The chain combines TRBV12-3 or TRBV12-4 with TRBJ1-5; TCRdb reports TRBD1, a call that lacks DNA to check it against. The CDR3 covers 15 residues. This CDR3 reads CASSRPTEKNQPQHF.

This sequence joins TRBV5-6 and TRBJ1-3. CDR3 length: 15 residues. CDR1 SGHDT and CDR2 YYEEEE come from the germline V gene. CDR3 region: CASSLFGQPGNTIYF.

The chain employs TRBV5-5 and TRBJ1-2. CDR3 length: 13 residues. Germline CDR1 reads SGHKS; CDR2 reads YYEKEE (reference sequence). The CDR3 reads CASSLPGYGGYTF.

The rearrangement uses TRBV10-3 and TRBJ1-3. This CDR3 spans 14 amino acids. CDR1 and CDR2 from the germline V gene are ENHRY and SYGVKD. Here the CDR3 reads CAIWTDSSGNTIYF.

The chain recombines TRBV13 with TRBJ2-2. Germline V gives CDR1 PRHDT, CDR2 FYEKMQ (reference sequence). The CDR3 extends over 13 amino acids. This chain's CDR3 is CASSSGPQREMFF.

The genes are TRBV24-1 and TRBJ2-1. There are 13 residues in the CDR3. Germline V CDR1 and CDR2: KGHDR, SFDVKD. CDR3 loop: CATSDSPPREQFF.

This chain connects TRBV6-2 or TRBV6-3 to TRBJ2-7; TCRdb selects TRBD2, and the lack of DNA leaves this call unchecked. The length of the CDR3 is 16 residues. Germline V gene data show CDR1 as MNHEY and CDR2 as SVGEGT. The CDR3 is CASSYSSRQPSYEQYF.

This rearrangement joins TRBV4-2 to TRBJ2-1; TCRdb's D call of TRBD1 is untestable without DNA. CDR3 length: 15 amino acids. From germline, CDR1 is LGHNA and CDR2 YNFKEQ. CDR3 in amino acids: CASRGPGPFFDEQFF.

The chain has TRBV7-8 and TRBJ1-4; lacking DNA, the TRBD1 call made by TCRdb goes unchecked. The CDR3 is 15 residues long. Germline lookup yields CDR1 SGHVS and CDR2 FQNEAQ. The CDR3 here is CASSPWERDNEKLFF.